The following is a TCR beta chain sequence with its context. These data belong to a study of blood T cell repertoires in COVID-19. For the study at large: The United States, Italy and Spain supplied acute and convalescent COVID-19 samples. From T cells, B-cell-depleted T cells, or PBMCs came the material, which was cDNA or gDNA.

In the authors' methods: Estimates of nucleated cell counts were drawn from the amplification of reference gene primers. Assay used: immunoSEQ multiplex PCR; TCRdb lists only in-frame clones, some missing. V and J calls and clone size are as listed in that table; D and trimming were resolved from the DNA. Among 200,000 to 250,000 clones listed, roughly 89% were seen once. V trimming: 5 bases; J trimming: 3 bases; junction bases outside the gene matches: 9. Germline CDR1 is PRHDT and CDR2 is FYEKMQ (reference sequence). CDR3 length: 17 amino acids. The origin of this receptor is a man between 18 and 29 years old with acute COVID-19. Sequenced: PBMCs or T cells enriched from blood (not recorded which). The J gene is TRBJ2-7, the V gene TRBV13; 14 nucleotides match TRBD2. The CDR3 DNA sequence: TGTGCCAGCAGCAACTTAGGGACTAGCGGGAGTCGCTACGAGCAGTACTTC. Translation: CASSNLGTSGSRYEQYF.